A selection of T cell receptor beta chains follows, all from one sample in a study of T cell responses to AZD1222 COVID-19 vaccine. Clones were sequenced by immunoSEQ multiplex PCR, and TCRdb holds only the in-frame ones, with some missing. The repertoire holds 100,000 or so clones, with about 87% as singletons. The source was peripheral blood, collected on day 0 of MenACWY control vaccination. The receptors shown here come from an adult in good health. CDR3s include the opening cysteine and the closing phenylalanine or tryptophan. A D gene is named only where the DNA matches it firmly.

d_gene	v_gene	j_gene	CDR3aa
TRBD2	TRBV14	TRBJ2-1	CASSLGLVSYNEQFF
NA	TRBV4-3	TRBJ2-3	CASSQEAKNTDTQYF
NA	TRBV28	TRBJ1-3	CASSLYFSGTESGNTIYF
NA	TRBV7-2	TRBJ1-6	CASSLDTISALHF
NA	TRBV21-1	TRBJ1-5	CASRPDRGGQPQHF
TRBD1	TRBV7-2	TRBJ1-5	CASSPRTGSNQPQHF
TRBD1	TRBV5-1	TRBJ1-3	CASSRDRVAGNTIYF
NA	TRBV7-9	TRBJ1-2	CASSLEARGLGYTF
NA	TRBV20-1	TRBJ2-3	CSASSPGTDTQYF
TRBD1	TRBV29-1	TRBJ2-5	CSVEEGGEETQYF
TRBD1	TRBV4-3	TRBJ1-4	CASSQEGAGGNGEKLFF
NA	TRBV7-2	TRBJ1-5	CASSSVGSQPQHF
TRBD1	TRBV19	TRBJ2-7	CASSFSGTGLYEQYF
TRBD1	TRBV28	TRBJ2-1	CASSFGQPGQEYNEQFF
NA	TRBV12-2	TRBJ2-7	CASRLYDVRRVRTGEQYF
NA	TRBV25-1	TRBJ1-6	CASSEVGGEPLHF
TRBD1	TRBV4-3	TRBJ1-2	CASSRIGQGTTGYTF
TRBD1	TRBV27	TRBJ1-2	CASSPLTGLNYGYTF
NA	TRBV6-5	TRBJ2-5	CASSYGSRASQYF
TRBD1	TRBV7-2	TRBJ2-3	CASCQGATDTQYF
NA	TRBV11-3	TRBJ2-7	CASSLTGASYEQYF
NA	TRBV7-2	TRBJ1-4	CASSLARAGWKFF
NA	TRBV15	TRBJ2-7	CATSRVTFSYEQYF
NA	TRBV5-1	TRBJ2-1	CASSLGSSYNEQFF
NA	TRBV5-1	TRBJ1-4	CASSLGLGTNEKLFF
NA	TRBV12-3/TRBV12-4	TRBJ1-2	CASSPGEYGYTF
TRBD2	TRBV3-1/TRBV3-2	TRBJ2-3	CASSQVGLVADTQYF
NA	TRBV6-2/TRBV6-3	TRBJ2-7	CASSYGVRISYEQYF
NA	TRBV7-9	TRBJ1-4	CASSLVQGVPNF
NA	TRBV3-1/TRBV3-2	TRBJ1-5	CASSQEPNGPQHF
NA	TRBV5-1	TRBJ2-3	CASSLVRVTDTQYF
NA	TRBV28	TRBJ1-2	CASSLTGGGYTF
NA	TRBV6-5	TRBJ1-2	CASSYRGSPYGYTF
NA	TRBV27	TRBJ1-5	CASRGGTDYQPQHF
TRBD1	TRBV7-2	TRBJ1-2	CASSLGSQGAYGYTF